The clone carrying this T cell receptor beta chain was detected only a few times. The data were produced by immunoSEQ multiplex PCR, yet TCRdb's version contains in-frame clones alone and is incomplete. This table has roughly 180,000 clones, roughly three quarters appearing once. The data derive from a study of blood T cell repertoires in COVID-19. As for the study in general: Samples came from the United States, Italy and Spain, spanning acute and convalescent COVID-19.

V was shortened by 1 base and J by 8 bases, with 6 bases between the two germline ends. This CDR3 is built from 11 residues. CDR1 SGHDT and CDR2 YYEEEE come from the germline V gene. The V call is TRBV5-6, the J call TRBJ1-1, with unresolved D. The source of this sequence is a woman in her forties or fifties with active or convalescent COVID-19. Material for sequencing was peripheral blood. Here the CDR3 reads CASSLFREAFF. In DNA, the CDR3 is TGTGCCAGCAGCTTGTTCCGGGAAGCTTTCTTT.